This paragraph reports one TCR beta chain. The sample belongs to a study of blood T cell repertoires in COVID-19. Sequenced by immunoSEQ multiplex PCR; TCRdb stores in-frame clones only, minus some. In the table there are about 15,000 clones, 85% to 90% of which are singletons. The germline CDR1 and CDR2 sequences are SGHRS and YFSETQ. The CDR3 totals 15 residues. Trimming shortened V by 0 bases and J by 3 bases, and 9 bases separated the two germline ends. Specimen: peripheral blood. The V and J genes are TRBV5-1 and TRBJ2-2; D is undetermined. This clonotype was sampled from a woman aged 65 to 85 in a cohort sampled during active or convalescent COVID-19. CDR3 region: CASSLGYSDTGELFF. In nucleotides, the CDR3 is TGCGCCAGCAGCTTGGGGTACAGTGACACCGGGGAGCTGTTTTTT.